This TCR beta chain emerged from a study of blood T cell repertoires in COVID-19. This clone was seen a few times. The length of the CDR3 is 16 residues. With V trimmed by 2 bases and J by 9 bases, 10 bases remained unmatched. CDR1 and CDR2 from the germline V gene are MNHEY and SMNVEV (reference sequence). Generated by immunoSEQ multiplex PCR, the TCRdb table keeps only in-frame clones and is missing some. The sample lists around 180,000 clones, approximately 85% occurring once. The receptor comes from a woman of 80 years or more with acute or convalescent COVID-19. The genes are TRBV27 and TRBJ2-1; 10 bases agree with TRBD2. Sequenced material: peripheral blood. The CDR3 DNA is TGTGCCAGCAGTTTAGGGGCCCCTGGACTAGCGGCTGAGCAGTTCTTC. Encoded protein: CASSLGAPGLAAEQFF.